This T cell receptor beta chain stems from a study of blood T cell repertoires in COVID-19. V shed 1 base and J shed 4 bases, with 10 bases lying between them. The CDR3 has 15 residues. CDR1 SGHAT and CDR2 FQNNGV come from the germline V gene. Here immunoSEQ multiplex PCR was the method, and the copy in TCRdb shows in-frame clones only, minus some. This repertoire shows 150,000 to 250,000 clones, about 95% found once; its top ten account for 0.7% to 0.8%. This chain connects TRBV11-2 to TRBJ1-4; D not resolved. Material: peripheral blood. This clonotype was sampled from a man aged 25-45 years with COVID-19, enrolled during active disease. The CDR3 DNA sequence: TGTGCCAGCAGCTTAGTTGTGGGAGATAATGAAAAACTGTTTTTT. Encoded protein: CASSLVVGDNEKLFF.